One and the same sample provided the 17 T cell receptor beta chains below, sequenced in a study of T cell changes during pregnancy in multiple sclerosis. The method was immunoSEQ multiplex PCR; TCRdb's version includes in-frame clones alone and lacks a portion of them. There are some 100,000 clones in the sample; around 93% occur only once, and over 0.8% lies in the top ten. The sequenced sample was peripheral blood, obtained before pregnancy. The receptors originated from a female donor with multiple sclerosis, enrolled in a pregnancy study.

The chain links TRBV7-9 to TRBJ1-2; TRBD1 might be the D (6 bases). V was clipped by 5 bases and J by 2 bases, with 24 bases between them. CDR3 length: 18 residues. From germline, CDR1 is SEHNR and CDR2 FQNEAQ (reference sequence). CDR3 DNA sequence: TGTGCCAGCAGCCCGAGGGGGGGGGTTACGACTTCGAACTATGGCTACACCTTC. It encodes CASSPRGGVTTSNYGYTF. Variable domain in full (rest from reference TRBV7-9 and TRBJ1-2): DTGVSQNPRHKITKRGQNVTFRCDPISEHNRLYWYRQTLGQGPEFLTYFQNEAQLEKSRLLSDRFSAERPKGSFSTLEIQRTEQGDSAMYLCASSPRGGVTTSNYGYTFGSGTRLTVV.

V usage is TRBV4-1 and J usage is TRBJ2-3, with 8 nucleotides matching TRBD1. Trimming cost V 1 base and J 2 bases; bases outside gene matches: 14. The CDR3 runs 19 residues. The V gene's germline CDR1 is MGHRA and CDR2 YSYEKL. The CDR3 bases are TGCGCCAGCAGCCAAGGAACCCTTTCAGGACAGGGAGTCACAGATACGCAGTATTTT. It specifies CASSQGTLSGQGVTDTQYF.

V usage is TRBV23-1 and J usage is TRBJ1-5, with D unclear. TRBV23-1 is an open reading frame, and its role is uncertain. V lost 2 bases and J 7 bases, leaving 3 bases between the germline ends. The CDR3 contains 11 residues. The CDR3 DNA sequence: TGCGCCAGCAGTCAACAACAGCCCCAGCATTTT. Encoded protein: CASSQQQPQHF.

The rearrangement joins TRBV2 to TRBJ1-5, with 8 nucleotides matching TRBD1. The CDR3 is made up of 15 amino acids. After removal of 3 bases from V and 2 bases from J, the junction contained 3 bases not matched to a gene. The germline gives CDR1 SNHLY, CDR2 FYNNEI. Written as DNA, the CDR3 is TGTGCCAGCAGTGATCAGGGGGCTGGCAATCAGCCCCAGCATTTT. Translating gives CASSDQGAGNQPQHF.

CDR3 sequence: CAWTGGGNTEAFF. The CDR3 region has the DNA TGTGCCTGGACTGGGGGGGGGAACACTGAAGCTTTCTTT. The chain recombines TRBV30 with TRBJ1-1; perhaps TRBD1 as D (5 bases). The CDR3 consists of 13 residues. The V gene's germline CDR1 is GTSNPN and CDR2 SVGIG (reference sequence). Between the trimmed V and J ends, which lost 4 bases and 1 base, there was a span of 10 bases. Full variable domain (rest looked up from reference TRBV30 and TRBJ1-1): SQTIHQWPATLVQPVGSPLSLECTVEGTSNPNLYWYRQAAGRGLQLLFYSVGIGQISSEVPQNLSASRPQDRQFILSSKKLLLSDSGFYLCAWTGGGNTEAFFGQGTRLTVV.

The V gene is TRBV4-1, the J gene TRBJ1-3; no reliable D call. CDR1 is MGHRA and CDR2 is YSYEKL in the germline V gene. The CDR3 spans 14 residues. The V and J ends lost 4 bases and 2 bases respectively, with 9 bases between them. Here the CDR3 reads CASSPGVTGNTIYF. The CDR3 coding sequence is TGCGCCAGCAGCCCAGGCGTTACTGGAAACACCATATATTTT.

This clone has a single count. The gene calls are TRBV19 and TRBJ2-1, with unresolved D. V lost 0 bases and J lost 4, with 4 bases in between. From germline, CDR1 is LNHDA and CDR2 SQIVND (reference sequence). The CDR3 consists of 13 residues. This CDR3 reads CASSIDPYNEQFF. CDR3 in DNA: TGTGCCAGTAGTATAGATCCTTACAATGAGCAGTTCTTC.

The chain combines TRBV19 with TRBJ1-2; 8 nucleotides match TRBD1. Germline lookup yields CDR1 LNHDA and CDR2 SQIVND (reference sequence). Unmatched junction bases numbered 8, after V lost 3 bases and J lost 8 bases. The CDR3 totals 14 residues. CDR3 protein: CASSIAGGTRGYTF. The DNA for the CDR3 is TGTGCCAGTAGTATTGCAGGGGGCACTAGAGGCTACACCTTC.

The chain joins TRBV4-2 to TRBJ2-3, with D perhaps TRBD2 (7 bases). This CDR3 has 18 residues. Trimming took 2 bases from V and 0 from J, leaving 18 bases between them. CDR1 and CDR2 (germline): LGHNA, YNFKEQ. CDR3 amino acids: CASSQSRGGTTSTDTQYF. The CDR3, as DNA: TGTGCCAGCAGCCAATCCCGGGGAGGGACAACTAGCACAGATACGCAGTATTTT.

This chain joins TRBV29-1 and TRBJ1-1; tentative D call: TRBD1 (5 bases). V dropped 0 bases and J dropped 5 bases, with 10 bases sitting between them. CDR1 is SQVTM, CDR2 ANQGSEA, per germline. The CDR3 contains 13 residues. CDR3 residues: CSVEDRPGTEAFF. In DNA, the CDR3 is TGCAGCGTTGAAGATCGGCCAGGGACTGAAGCTTTCTTT.

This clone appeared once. The CDR3 spells CASTRDSRASGANVLTF. The CDR3 nucleotides are TGTGCCAGTACTCGAGACTCCCGAGCCTCTGGGGCCAACGTCCTGACTTTC. This chain links TRBV19 with TRBJ2-6, with D hard to call. The length of the CDR3 is 17 residues. The germline CDR1 and CDR2 sequences are LNHDA and SQIVND (reference sequence). V shed 7 bases and J shed 0 bases, with 16 bases lying between them.

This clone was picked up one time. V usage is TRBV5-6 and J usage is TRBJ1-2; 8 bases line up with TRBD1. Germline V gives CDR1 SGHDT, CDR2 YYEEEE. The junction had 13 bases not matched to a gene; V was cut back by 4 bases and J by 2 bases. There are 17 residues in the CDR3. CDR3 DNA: TGTGCCAGCAGCCCATGGGGGGGACAGGACACCAACTATGGCTACACCTTC. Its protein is CASSPWGGQDTNYGYTF. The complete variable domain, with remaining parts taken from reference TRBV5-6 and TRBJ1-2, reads DAGVTQSPTHLIKTRGQQVTLRCSPKSGHDTVSWYQQALGQGPQFIFQYYEEEERQRGNFPDRFSGHQFPNYSSELNVNALLLGDSALYLCASSPWGGQDTNYGYTFGSGTRLTVV.

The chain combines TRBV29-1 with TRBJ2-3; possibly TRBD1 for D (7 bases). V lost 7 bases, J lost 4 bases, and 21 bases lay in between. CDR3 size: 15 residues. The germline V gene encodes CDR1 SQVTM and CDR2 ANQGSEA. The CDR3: CSARGVPLRADTQYF. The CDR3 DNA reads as TGCAGCGCCAGGGGGGTGCCTCTCCGGGCAGATACGCAGTATTTT.

The CDR3 loop reads CASSAGAGGPYEQYF. CDR3 in DNA: TGTGCCAGCAGTGCAGGGGCGGGAGGGCCCTACGAGCAGTACTTC. The rearrangement links TRBV6-1 to TRBJ2-7, with 9 nucleotides matching TRBD2. The CDR3 covers 15 residues. Germline lookup yields CDR1 MNHNS and CDR2 SASEGT. V shed 4 bases, J shed 2 bases, and the junction held 6 bases outside the gene matches.

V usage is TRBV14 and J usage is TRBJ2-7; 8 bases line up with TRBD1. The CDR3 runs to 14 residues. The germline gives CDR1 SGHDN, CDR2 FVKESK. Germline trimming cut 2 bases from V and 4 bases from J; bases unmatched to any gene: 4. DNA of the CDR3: TGTGCCAGCAGCCAAACAACAGGGGGATACGAGCAGTACTTC. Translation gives CASSQTTGGYEQYF.

The CDR3 spells CASSLELAVTDTQYF. The CDR3, as DNA: TGTGCCAGCAGCTTAGAACTAGCGGTCACAGATACGCAGTATTTT. This chain uses TRBV7-6 with TRBJ2-3; 8 bases line up with TRBD2. The V segment lost 1 base and the J segment 2 bases; nucleotides outside the gene matches: 2. The germline V gene encodes CDR1 SGHVS and CDR2 FNYEAQ. This CDR3 is 15 amino acids long.

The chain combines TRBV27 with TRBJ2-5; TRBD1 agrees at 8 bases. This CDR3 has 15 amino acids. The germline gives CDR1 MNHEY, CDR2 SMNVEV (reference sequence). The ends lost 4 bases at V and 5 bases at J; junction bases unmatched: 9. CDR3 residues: CASSYGTGLLETQYF. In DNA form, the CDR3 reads TGTGCCAGCAGTTATGGGACAGGTCTGTTGGAGACCCAGTACTTC.